The 5 T cell receptor beta chains in this list originate from one sample, sequenced in a study of naive and memory T cell subsets. The beta constant-region primer was an equimolar mix of two oligonucleotides covering TRBC1 and TRBC2. One entry per CDR3 protein results from TCRdb running MiXCR on the UMI-ligation and nested PCR reads. The table lists roughly 98,000 distinct CDR3 sequences, roughly 7% of them singletons, with 1.6% in the top ten. Sequencing was performed on central memory CD4+ T cells from blood. The receptors were sampled from a human donor in good health.

This clonotype has more than one count but fewer than ten. The chain carries TRBV29-1 and TRBJ1-1; no clear D. Trimming took 6 bases from V and 1 from J, leaving 9 bases between them. Per germline, CDR1 SQVTM and CDR2 ANQGSEA. This CDR3 is 12 amino acids long. The CDR3 sequence is CSVAHGNTEAFF. The CDR3 DNA is TGCAGCGTCGCCCACGGGAACACTGAAGCTTTCTTT.

This clonotype has at least ten counts. The chain employs TRBV29-1 and TRBJ2-1; 8 bases are shared with TRBD2. Germline-derived CDR1 and CDR2 are SQVTM and ANQGSEA. V dropped 5 bases and J dropped 8; count of bases not matched to a gene: 14. This CDR3 has 15 amino acids. In DNA, the CDR3 is TGCAGCGTTTACCCGGGGGGGGAGGGTAGCGATGAGCAGTTCTTC. The encoded protein is CSVYPGGEGSDEQFF.

This clonotype was observed a few times. V usage is TRBV9 and J usage is TRBJ2-3; 8 bases are shared with TRBD2. Germline trimming cut 0 bases from V and 0 bases from J; bases unmatched to any gene: 3. The V gene's germline CDR1 is SGDLS and CDR2 YYNGEE. The CDR3 runs 16 residues. The CDR3 protein is CASSVGGGWSTDTQYF. The CDR3 DNA is TGTGCCAGCAGCGTAGGCGGGGGGTGGAGCACAGATACGCAGTATTTT.

This clonotype occurred a few times. V and J are TRBV25-1 and TRBJ1-4; 7 nucleotides align to TRBD1. Trimming took 11 bases from V and 3 from J; bases not matched to a gene: 3. The CDR3 covers 12 residues. Germline V gene data show CDR1 as MGHDK and CDR2 as SYGVNS. CDR3 bases: TGTGCCGGGGGACAGCCTAATGAAAAACTGTTTTTT. It translates to CAGGQPNEKLFF. Full variable domain (remainder filled in from reference TRBV25-1 and TRBJ1-4): EADIYQTPRYLVIGTGKKITLECSQTMGHDKMYWYQQDPGMELHLIHYSYGVNSTEKGDLSSESTVSRIRTEHFPLTLESARPSHTSQYLCAGGQPNEKLFFGSGTQLSVL.

Many counts were recorded for this clonotype. Germline and junction disagree at one end, which may indicate a read error. This chain joins TRBV28 and TRBJ2-7; D is ambiguous. The CDR3 is 13 amino acids. The germline gives CDR1 MDHEN, CDR2 SYDVKM. The CDR3 DNA follows: TGTGCCAGCCGGGCCGGGCGGTGGGATCCTTCATCCTTC. Its protein product is CASRAGRWDPSSF.